A single sample is the source of the 27 T cell receptor beta chains below, sequenced in a study of response to subunit inactivated influenza vaccine. TCRdb re-called the RT-PCR reads through MiXCR, storing one row per CDR3 protein. The sample yields approximately 480,000 distinct CDR3 sequences, approximately 10% seen once. Sample: PBMCs from blood, taken about 6 weeks after vaccination. These receptors all come from a man between 50 and 59 years old who received an inactivated influenza vaccine.

In its sample, this clonotype was seen many times. This chain links TRBV20-1 with TRBJ2-5; D is possibly TRBD1 or TRBD2 (5 bases each). The germline V and J ends were trimmed by 4 bases and 0 bases, with 12 bases remaining between them. Germline values: CDR1 DFQATT, CDR2 SNEGSKA (reference sequence). There are 14 residues in the CDR3. The CDR3 DNA reads TGCAGTGCTATCCGGGACGGATACCAAGAGACCCAGTACTTC. Translation gives CSAIRDGYQETQYF.

This clonotype has a handful of counts. This chain uses TRBV7-9 with TRBJ2-2; the match to TRBD1 covers 7 bases. Germline V gene data show CDR1 as SEHNR and CDR2 as FQNEAQ (reference sequence). This CDR3 is 14 amino acids long. J lost 1 base, V lost 7 bases, and 3 bases had no gene match. This CDR3 reads CASINRGNTGELFF. The DNA of the CDR3 is TGTGCCAGCATCAACAGGGGGAACACCGGGGAGCTGTTTTTT.

This clonotype was seen only a few times. V usage is TRBV20-1 and J usage is TRBJ2-5, with D possibly TRBD2 on 6 matching bases. Germline V CDR1 and CDR2: DFQATT, SNEGSKA (reference sequence). CDR3 length: 13 amino acids. The V end was cut by 2 bases, the J end by 2 bases, with 9 bases between. This CDR3 is CSARHGRQETQYF. The CDR3 region has the DNA TGCAGTGCTAGACACGGGAGACAAGAGACCCAGTACTTC.

This chain joins TRBV2 and TRBJ1-5; D ambiguous. Trimming took 6 bases from V and 3 from J, leaving 12 bases between them. Germline CDR1 reads SNHLY; CDR2 reads FYNNEI. CDR3 length equals 14 residues. The CDR3 DNA is TGTGCCAGCAGAGGCCTGCGGGTCAATCAGCCCCAGCATTTT. Protein product: CASRGLRVNQPQHF.

This clonotype was picked up a small number of times. The chain recombines TRBV24-1 with TRBJ2-5; TRBD1 agrees at 9 bases. The CDR3 runs to 17 residues. Germline trimming cut 3 bases from V and 3 bases from J; bases unmatched to any gene: 10. The V gene's germline CDR1 is KGHDR and CDR2 SFDVKD. The CDR3 DNA sequence: TGTGCCACCAGTGATCCCTCCATAGGGACAGGGAAAGAGACCCAGTACTTC. It encodes CATSDPSIGTGKETQYF.

A few counts support this clonotype. One end of the junction is discordant with germline, which a read error may explain. This chain uses TRBV7-7 with TRBJ2-2; D possibly corresponds to TRBD1 (6 bases). Germline lookup yields CDR1 SSHAT and CDR2 FNYEAQ (reference sequence). The CDR3 is 16 residues long. The CDR3 sequence is CASSTGQHRGTGELFF. The CDR3 DNA follows: TGTGCTAGCAGCACCGGACAGCATCGAGGCACCGGGGAGCTGTTTTTT.

Only a few counts were recorded for this clonotype. V is TRBV7-9 and J is TRBJ2-6, with 9 bases lining up with TRBD1. V gave up 5 bases and J gave up 2 bases; unmatched junction bases: 1. In germline, CDR1 is SEHNR, CDR2 FQNEAQ (reference sequence). The CDR3 spans 15 residues. CDR3 in amino acids: CASSTGGAGANVLTF. DNA for the CDR3: TGTGCCAGCAGCACAGGGGGCGCTGGGGCCAACGTCCTGACTTTC.

The V call is TRBV20-1, the J call TRBJ2-5, with D possibly matching TRBD1 (6 bases). The V end lost 6 bases, the J end lost 0 bases, and 14 bases lay between the germline ends. The germline V gene encodes CDR1 DFQATT and CDR2 SNEGSKA (reference sequence). This CDR3 has 14 residues. The CDR3 DNA reads as TGCAGTGCAGGACAGCCCTCGTACCAAGAGACCCAGTACTTC. Its translation: CSAGQPSYQETQYF.

V usage is TRBV20-1 and J usage is TRBJ2-6; 7 bases are shared with TRBD1. After removal of 2 bases from V and 3 bases from J, the junction contained 7 bases not matched to a gene. CDR1 and CDR2 from the germline V gene are DFQATT and SNEGSKA (reference sequence). This CDR3 is built from 16 residues. The CDR3 reads CSARRQGLGGANVLTF. Written as DNA, the CDR3 is TGCAGTGCTAGACGACAGGGTTTAGGTGGGGCCAACGTCCTGACTTTC.

J is TRBJ1-1 and V is TRBV7-9; TRBD1 agrees at 8 bases. Germline V gene data show CDR1 as SEHNR and CDR2 as FQNEAQ (reference sequence). Trimming took 5 bases from V and 0 from J; bases not matched to a gene: 5. The CDR3 contains 15 residues. The chain's CDR3 is CASSPPTGVNTEAFF. For the CDR3, the DNA is TGTGCCAGCAGCCCTCCGACAGGGGTGAACACTGAAGCTTTCTTT.

This chain connects TRBV4-2 to TRBJ1-2, with 7 bases identical to TRBD1. The CDR3 has 15 residues. Germline lookup yields CDR1 LGHNA and CDR2 YNFKEQ. V shed 0 bases, J shed 6 bases, and the junction held 7 bases outside the gene matches. This chain's CDR3 is CASSQDQGGADGYTF. DNA for the CDR3: TGTGCCAGCAGCCAAGATCAGGGGGGCGCGGATGGCTACACCTTC.

V usage is TRBV20-1 and J usage is TRBJ2-1, with D possibly TRBD2 on 5 matching bases. Germline V gives CDR1 DFQATT, CDR2 SNEGSKA (reference sequence). The CDR3 is made up of 14 amino acids. With 2 bases removed from V and 9 bases from J, the gap between germline ends came to 17 bases. Here the CDR3 reads CSARMAGRTIEQFF. The DNA for the CDR3 is TGCAGTGCTAGAATGGCGGGCCGGACGATTGAGCAGTTCTTC.

This chain uses TRBV5-1 with TRBJ1-1; D is undetermined. V gave up 0 bases and J gave up 2 bases, with 11 bases separating them. CDR1 and CDR2 from the germline V gene are SGHRS and YFSETQ. This CDR3 has 15 amino acids. The DNA of the CDR3 is TGCGCCAGCAGCTTGGAGCCGGGTTTCAACACTGAAGCTTTCTTT. Translated: CASSLEPGFNTEAFF.

This clonotype appeared a few times. J is TRBJ1-1 and V is TRBV12-3 or TRBV12-4; TRBD1 matches 7 bases. This CDR3 is 14 amino acids long. V lost 7 bases to trimming and J lost 3 bases; unmatched junction nucleotides: 8. This CDR3 is CASKETGPDTEAFF. The CDR3 DNA follows: TGTGCCAGCAAAGAGACAGGGCCGGACACTGAAGCTTTCTTT.

This chain joins TRBV20-1 and TRBJ2-5; perhaps TRBD2 as D (6 bases). The CDR3 is 15 residues long. Germline CDR1 is DFQATT and CDR2 is SNEGSKA (reference sequence). V shed 2 bases and J shed 4 bases, with 17 bases lying between them. CDR3 nucleotides: TGCAGTGCTAGACCGCTACGGTTGGGAGGAGAGACCCAGTACTTC. Translated, it gives CSARPLRLGGETQYF.

V usage is TRBV12-3 or TRBV12-4 and J usage is TRBJ1-1; 7 positions agree with TRBD1. V was pared by 5 bases and J by 3 bases, with 18 bases of the junction left unmatched. This CDR3 has 18 residues. The DNA of the CDR3 is TGTGCCAGCAGTCCTCTCAGCACACTCCCAGGGGGAGACACTGAAGCTTTCTTT. Translated, it gives CASSPLSTLPGGDTEAFF.

In its sample, this clonotype was seen a few times. V and J are TRBV5-5 and TRBJ1-2; D unresolved. The V and J ends lost 4 bases and 8 bases respectively, with 12 bases between them. From germline, CDR1 is SGHKS and CDR2 YYEKEE (reference sequence). The CDR3 extends over 12 amino acids. The CDR3 spells CASSPEVGGYTF. CDR3 in DNA: TGTGCCAGCAGCCCCGAGGTGGGGGGCTACACCTTC.

This clonotype was picked up many times. The rearrangement joins TRBV12-3 or TRBV12-4 to TRBJ2-5, with D perhaps being TRBD1 or TRBD2 (5 bases each). The CDR3 runs to 14 residues. Deletions cut 1 base from V and 5 bases from J, with 11 bases between. CDR3 sequence: CASSLGLKGETQYF. As DNA, the CDR3 is TGTGCCAGCAGTTTAGGACTAAAGGGGGAGACCCAGTACTTC.

The chain couples TRBV12-3 or TRBV12-4 to TRBJ2-5; TRBD1 aligns across 8 bases. This CDR3 comprises 14 residues. Trimming took 3 bases from V and 5 from J; bases not matched to a gene: 5. The CDR3 DNA reads as TGTGCCAGCAGTTTGCGGACAGGGACGGAGACCCAGTACTTC. Translated, it gives CASSLRTGTETQYF.

This clonotype appeared a few times. This chain uses TRBV7-2 with TRBJ2-2; 7 bases match TRBD1. The CDR3 runs 16 residues. From germline, CDR1 is SGHTA and CDR2 FQGNSA. The junction had 11 bases not matched to a gene; V was cut back by 5 bases and J by 5 bases. The CDR3 reads CASSQLVTGRTGELFF. The CDR3 nucleotides read TGTGCCAGCAGCCAACTTGTGACAGGGCGGACCGGGGAGCTGTTTTTT.

This clonotype was found many times. The chain employs TRBV5-6 and TRBJ2-7; tentative D call: TRBD2 (6 bases). CDR3 length: 14 residues. The V end lost 0 bases, the J end lost 2 bases, and 9 bases lay between the germline ends. Germline V lookup: CDR1 SGHDT, CDR2 YYEEEE. CDR3 loop: CASSLAGRPYEQYF. In nucleotides, the CDR3 is TGTGCCAGCAGCTTGGCCGGGAGACCCTACGAGCAGTACTTC.

This clonotype was counted only a few times. The V call is TRBV12-3 or TRBV12-4, the J call TRBJ2-1; D is undetermined. The CDR3 sequence is 15 residues long. V lost 3 bases, J lost 0 bases, and 9 bases lay in between. CDR3 loop: CASSFPLSSYNEQFF. The CDR3 DNA sequence: TGTGCCAGCAGTTTCCCCCTGAGCTCCTACAATGAGCAGTTCTTC.

In this sample, this clonotype turned up many times. The chain carries TRBV29-1 and TRBJ2-5; 8 bases agree with TRBD1. V lost 6 bases and J lost 3; bases outside the gene matches: 3. Germline CDR1 is SQVTM and CDR2 is ANQGSEA. The CDR3 runs 12 residues. The CDR3 sequence: CSVDRGKETQYF. CDR3 bases: TGCAGCGTCGACAGGGGTAAAGAGACCCAGTACTTC.

The J gene is TRBJ2-5, the V gene TRBV7-2; D call uncertain. This CDR3 comprises 13 residues. Trimming pared 1 base from V and 5 bases from J, leaving 8 bases between. Germline V gene data show CDR1 as SGHTA and CDR2 as FQGNSA. The CDR3 region has the DNA TGTGCCAGCAGCTTAGGAGGTTTTGAGACCCAGTACTTC. Amino acids: CASSLGGFETQYF.

This clonotype was seen ten or more times. The chain employs TRBV7-2 and TRBJ1-5, with 7 bases matching TRBD1. The CDR3 is made up of 12 amino acids. The ends lost 5 bases at V and 9 bases at J; junction bases unmatched: 4. Germline values: CDR1 SGHTA, CDR2 FQGNSA. The CDR3 region has the DNA TGTGCCAGCAGCCCGAGGACAGGGCCCCAGCATTTT. This encodes CASSPRTGPQHF.

This clonotype was picked up many times. V is TRBV5-1 and J is TRBJ1-1; D perhaps matches TRBD1 (6 bases). V was cut by 4 bases and J by 5 bases, with 15 bases left in between. From germline, CDR1 is SGHRS and CDR2 YFSETQ. The CDR3 totals 14 residues. CDR3 DNA: TGCGCCAGCAGCAGGGGGGCAGGGGCAACTGAAGCTTTCTTT. Translated: CASSRGAGATEAFF.

This clonotype was detected only a few times. The V and J genes are TRBV29-1 and TRBJ2-5; a possible D gene is TRBD2 (5 bases). The CDR3 consists of 14 residues. Germline V gives CDR1 SQVTM, CDR2 ANQGSEA. Trimming pared 0 bases from V and 5 bases from J, leaving 13 bases between. The CDR3 nucleotides read TGCAGCGTTGAAGATCTACGTGGGAGTGAGACCCAGTACTTC. Its translation: CSVEDLRGSETQYF.